This entry is about one T cell receptor (beta chain). The method was immunoSEQ multiplex PCR; TCRdb's version includes in-frame clones alone and lacks a portion of them. Found here are 130,000 or so clones, 84% of them singletons; the top ten hold 10% to 15%. These data originate in a study of blood T cell repertoires in COVID-19. The sequenced sample was peripheral blood. The sequence was collected from a human donor in a cohort sampled during active COVID-19.

This chain's CDR3 is CAWSVISGTDTQYF. For the CDR3, the DNA is TGTGCCTGGAGTGTTATTAGCGGCACAGATACGCAGTATTTT. This chain uses TRBV30 with TRBJ2-3; the D gene is possibly TRBD2 (5 bases). CDR1 is GTSNPN and CDR2 is SVGIG in the germline V gene (reference sequence). The CDR3 extends over 14 amino acids. V was clipped by 0 bases and J by 1 base, with 8 bases between them.